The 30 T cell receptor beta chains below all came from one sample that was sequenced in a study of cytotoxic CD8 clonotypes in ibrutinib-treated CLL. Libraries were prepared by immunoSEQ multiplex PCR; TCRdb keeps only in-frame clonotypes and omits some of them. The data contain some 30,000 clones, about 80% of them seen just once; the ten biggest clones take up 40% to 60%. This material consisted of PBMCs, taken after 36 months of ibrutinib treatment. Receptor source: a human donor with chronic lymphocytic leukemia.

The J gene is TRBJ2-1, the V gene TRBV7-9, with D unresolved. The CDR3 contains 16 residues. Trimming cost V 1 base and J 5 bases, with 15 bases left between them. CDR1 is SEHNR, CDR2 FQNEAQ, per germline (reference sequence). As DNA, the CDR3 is TGTGCCAGCAGCTTAGGATGGGGTCCTTCGGACAATGAGCAGTTCTTC. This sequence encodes CASSLGWGPSDNEQFF.

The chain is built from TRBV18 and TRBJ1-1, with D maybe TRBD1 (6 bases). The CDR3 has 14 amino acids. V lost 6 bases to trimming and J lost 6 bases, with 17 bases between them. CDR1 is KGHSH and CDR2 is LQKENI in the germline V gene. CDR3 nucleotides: TGTGCCAGCTCGAGAGGGGGGGAGAGGGCTGAAGCTTTCTTT. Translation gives CASSRGGERAEAFF.

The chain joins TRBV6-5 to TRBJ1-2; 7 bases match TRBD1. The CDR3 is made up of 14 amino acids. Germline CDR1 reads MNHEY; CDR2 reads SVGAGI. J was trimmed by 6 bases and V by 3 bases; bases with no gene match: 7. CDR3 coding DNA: TGTGCCAGCAGTTATTCGACAGGGTCCCATGGCTACACCTTC. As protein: CASSYSTGSHGYTF.

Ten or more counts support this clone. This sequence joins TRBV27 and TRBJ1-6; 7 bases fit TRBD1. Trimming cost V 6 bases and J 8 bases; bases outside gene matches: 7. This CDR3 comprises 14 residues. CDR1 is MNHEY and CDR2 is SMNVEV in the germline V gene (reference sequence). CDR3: CASRPGGGHSPLHF. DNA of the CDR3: TGTGCCAGCAGGCCAGGGGGGGGGCATTCACCCCTCCACTTT.

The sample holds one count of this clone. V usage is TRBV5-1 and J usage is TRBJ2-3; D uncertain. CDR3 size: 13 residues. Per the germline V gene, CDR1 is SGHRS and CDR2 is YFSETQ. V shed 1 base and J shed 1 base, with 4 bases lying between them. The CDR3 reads CASSLSRTDTQYF. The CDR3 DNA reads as TGCGCCAGCAGCTTGTCGCGCACAGATACGCAGTATTTT.

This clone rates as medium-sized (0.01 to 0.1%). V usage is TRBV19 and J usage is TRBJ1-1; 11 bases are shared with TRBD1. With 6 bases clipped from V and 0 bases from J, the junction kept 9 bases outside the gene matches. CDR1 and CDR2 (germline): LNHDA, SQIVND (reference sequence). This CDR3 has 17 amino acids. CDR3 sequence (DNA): TGTGCCAGTAGACCAAGGGACAGGGGGGCCCTGAACACTGAAGCTTTCTTT. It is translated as CASRPRDRGALNTEAFF.

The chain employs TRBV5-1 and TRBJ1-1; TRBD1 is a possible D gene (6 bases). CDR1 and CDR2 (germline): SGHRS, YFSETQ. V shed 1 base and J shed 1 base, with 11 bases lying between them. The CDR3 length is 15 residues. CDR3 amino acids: CASSLFGGSNTEAFF. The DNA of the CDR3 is TGCGCCAGCAGCTTGTTTGGGGGCTCGAACACTGAAGCTTTCTTT.

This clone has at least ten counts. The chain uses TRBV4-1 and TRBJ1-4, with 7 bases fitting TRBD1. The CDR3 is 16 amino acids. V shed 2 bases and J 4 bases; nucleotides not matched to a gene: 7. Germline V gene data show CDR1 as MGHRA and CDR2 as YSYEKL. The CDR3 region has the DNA TGCGCCAGCAGCCAACCGGGGACAGCCTATAATGAAAAACTGTTTTTT. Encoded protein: CASSQPGTAYNEKLFF.

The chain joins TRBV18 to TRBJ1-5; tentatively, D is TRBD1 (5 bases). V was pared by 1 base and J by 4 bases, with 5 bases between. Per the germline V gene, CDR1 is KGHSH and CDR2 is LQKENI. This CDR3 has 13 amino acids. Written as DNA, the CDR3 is TGTGCCAGCTCACCACAGGGGAATCAGCCCCAGCATTTT. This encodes CASSPQGNQPQHF.

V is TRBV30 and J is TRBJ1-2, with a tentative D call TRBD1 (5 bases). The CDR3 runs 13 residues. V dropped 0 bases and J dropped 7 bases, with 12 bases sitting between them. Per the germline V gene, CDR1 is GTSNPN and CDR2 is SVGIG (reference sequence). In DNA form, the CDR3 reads TGTGCCTGGAGTGTCAGCCAGGGCGGTGGCTACACCTTC. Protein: CAWSVSQGGGYTF.

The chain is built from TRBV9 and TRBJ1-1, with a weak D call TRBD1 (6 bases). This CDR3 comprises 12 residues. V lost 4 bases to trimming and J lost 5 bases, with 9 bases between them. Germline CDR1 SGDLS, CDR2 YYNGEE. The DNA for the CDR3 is TGTGCCAGCAGCTCCCAGGGGACTGAAGCTTTCTTT. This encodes CASSSQGTEAFF. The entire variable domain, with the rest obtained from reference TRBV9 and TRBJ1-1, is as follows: DSGVTQTPKHLITATGQRVTLRCSPRSGDLSVYWYQQSLDQGLQFLIQYYNGEERAKGNILERFSAQQFPDLHSELNLSSLELGDSALYFCASSSQGTEAFFGQGTRLTVV.

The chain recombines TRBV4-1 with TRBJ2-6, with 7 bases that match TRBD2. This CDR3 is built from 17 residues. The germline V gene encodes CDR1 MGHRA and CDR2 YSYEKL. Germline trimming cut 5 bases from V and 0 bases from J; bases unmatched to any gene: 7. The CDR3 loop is CASSGGGSPSGANVLTF. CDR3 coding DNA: TGCGCCAGCAGCGGGGGGGGGAGCCCCTCTGGGGCCAACGTCCTGACTTTC.

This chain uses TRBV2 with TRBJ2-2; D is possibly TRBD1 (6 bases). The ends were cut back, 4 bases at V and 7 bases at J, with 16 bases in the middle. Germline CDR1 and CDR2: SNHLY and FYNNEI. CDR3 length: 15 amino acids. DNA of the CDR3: TGTGCCAGCAGTGGGGGGCTAGCCGAGGGCGGGGAGCTGTTTTTT. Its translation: CASSGGLAEGGELFF.

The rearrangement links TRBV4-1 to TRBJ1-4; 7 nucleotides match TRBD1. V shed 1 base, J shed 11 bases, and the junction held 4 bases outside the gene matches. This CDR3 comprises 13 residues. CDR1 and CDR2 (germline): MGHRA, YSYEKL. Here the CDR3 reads CASSQGLQGKLFF. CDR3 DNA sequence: TGCGCCAGCAGCCAAGGGTTACAGGGGAAACTGTTTTTT.

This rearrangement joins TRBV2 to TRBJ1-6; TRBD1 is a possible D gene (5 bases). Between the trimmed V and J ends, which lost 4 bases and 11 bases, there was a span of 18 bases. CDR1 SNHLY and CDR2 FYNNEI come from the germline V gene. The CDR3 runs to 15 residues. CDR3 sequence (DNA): TGTGCCAGCAGTGTGGGGTTCTCCCTGGGGGCACCCCTCCACTTT. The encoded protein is CASSVGFSLGAPLHF.

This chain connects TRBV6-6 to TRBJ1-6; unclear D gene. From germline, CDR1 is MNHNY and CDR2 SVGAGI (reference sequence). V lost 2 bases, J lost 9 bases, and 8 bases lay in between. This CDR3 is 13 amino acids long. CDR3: CASSYDLGSPLHF. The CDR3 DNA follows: TGTGCCAGCAGTTACGATCTCGGTTCACCCCTCCACTTT.

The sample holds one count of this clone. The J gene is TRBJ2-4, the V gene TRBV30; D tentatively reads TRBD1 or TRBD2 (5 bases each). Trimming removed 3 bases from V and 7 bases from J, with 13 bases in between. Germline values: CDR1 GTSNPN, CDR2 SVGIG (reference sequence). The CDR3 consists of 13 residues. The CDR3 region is CAWSERGPNIQYF. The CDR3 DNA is TGTGCCTGGAGCGAACGGGGCCCCAACATTCAGTACTTC.

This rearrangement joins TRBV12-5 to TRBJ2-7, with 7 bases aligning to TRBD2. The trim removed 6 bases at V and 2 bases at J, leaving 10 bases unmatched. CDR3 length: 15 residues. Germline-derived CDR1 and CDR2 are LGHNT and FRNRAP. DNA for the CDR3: TGTGCTAGTGGCCTCAGGCGTGGGAGGGCCTACGAGCAGTACTTC. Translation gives CASGLRRGRAYEQYF.

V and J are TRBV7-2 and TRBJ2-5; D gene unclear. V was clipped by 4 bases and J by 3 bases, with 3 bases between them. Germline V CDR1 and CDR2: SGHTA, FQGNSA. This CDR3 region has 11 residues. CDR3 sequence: CASSWKETQYF. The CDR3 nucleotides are TGTGCCAGCAGCTGGAAAGAGACCCAGTACTTC.

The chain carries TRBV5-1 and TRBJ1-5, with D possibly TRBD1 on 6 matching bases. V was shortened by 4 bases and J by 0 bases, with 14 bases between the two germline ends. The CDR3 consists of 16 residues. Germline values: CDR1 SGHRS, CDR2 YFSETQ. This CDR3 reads CASSTWTAYSNQPQHF. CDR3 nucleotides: TGCGCCAGCAGCACCTGGACAGCCTATAGCAATCAGCCCCAGCATTTT.

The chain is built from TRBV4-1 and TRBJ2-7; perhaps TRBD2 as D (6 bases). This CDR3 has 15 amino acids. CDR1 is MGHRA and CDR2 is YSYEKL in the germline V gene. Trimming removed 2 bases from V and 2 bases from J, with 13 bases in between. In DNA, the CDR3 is TGCGCCAGCAGCCAACACGTGGAGGGACCCTACGAGCAGTACTTC. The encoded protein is CASSQHVEGPYEQYF.

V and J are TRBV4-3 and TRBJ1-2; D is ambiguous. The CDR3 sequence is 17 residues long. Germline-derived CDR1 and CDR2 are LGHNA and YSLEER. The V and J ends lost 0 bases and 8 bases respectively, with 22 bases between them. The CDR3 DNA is TGCGCCAGCAGCCAAGACCGTTCCTTTGACGGCCTAGAGGGCTACACCTTC. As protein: CASSQDRSFDGLEGYTF.

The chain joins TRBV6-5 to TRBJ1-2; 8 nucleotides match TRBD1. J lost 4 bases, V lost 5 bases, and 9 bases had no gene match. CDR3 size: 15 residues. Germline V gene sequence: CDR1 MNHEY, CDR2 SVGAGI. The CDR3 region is CASSPYRGGTYGYTF. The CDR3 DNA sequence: TGTGCCAGCAGTCCCTACAGGGGGGGGACCTATGGCTACACCTTC.

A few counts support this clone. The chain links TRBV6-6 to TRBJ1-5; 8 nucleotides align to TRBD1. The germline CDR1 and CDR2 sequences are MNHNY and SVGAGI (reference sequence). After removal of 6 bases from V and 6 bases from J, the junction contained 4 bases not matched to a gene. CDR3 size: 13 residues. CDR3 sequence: CASRDTGGQPQHF. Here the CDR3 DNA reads TGTGCCAGCAGAGATACAGGGGGTCAGCCCCAGCATTTT.

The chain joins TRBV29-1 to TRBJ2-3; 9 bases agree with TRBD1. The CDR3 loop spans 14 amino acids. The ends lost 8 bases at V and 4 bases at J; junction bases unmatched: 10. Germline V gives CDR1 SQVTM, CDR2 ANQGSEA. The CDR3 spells CSSSGTGLSDTQYF. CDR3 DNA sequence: TGCAGCAGCAGTGGGACAGGGTTATCAGATACGCAGTATTTT.

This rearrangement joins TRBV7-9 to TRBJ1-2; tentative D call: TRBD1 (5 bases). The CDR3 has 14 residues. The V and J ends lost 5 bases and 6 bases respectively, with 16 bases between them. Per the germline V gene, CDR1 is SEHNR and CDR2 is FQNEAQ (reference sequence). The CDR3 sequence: CASSPGGLRDGYTF. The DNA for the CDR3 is TGTGCCAGCAGCCCCGGGGGGTTGAGGGATGGCTACACCTTC.

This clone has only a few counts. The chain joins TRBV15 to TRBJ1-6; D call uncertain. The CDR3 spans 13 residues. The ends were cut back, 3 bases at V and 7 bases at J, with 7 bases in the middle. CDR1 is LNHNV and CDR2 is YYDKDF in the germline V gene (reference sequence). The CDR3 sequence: CATSSLSNSPLHF. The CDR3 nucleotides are TGTGCCACCAGCAGTCTCAGCAATTCACCCCTCCACTTT.

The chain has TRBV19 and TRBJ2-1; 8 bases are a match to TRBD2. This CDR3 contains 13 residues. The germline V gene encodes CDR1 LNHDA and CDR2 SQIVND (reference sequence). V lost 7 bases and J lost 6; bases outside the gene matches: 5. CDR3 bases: TGTGCCAGTACCCTGGCGGGGGGCAATGAGCAGTTCTTC. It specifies CASTLAGGNEQFF.

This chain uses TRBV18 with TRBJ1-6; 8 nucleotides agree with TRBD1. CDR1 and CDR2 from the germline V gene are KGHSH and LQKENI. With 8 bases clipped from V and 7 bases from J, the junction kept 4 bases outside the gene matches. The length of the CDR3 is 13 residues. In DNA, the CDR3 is TGTGCCAGCCGACAGGGGACCAATTCACCCCTCCACTTT. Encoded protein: CASRQGTNSPLHF.

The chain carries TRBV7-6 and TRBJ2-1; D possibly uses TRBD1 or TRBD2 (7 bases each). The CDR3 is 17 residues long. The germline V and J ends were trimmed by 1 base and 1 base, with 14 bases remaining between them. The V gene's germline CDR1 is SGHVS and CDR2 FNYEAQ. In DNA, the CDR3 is TGTGCCAGCAGCTTAGGCGGGGGCAGGGGGTCCTACAATGAGCAGTTCTTC. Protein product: CASSLGGGRGSYNEQFF.